The source of this TCR beta chain is a study of beta chain features in type 1 diabetes (dated by TCRdb to 2016 to 2018). Concerning the study at large: Mean age, gender distribution, total cell number and subset yield were not different between patients and healthy donors. Across all samples, fewer than 130 million sorted cells were examined, and cell number per subset correlated strongly with RNA yield. In the study, recently diagnosed type 1 diabetes patients and matched healthy donors were compared on the TCRB repertoires of their sorted circulating CD4+ T cell subsets. Whereas all 30 or so donors provided naive and central memory subsets, regulatory and stem cell-like memory subsets were isolated from just 8 patients and about 8 healthy donors. Study-wide conclusions, independent of this receptor: At VDJ recombination sites, type 1 diabetes patients had fewer insertions and more deleted nucleotides, which implies abnormalities in thymic rearrangement. A moderate but significant shortening of TCRB CDR3 length was observed in type 1 diabetes patients in all four CD4+ subsets. Shorter templates might have been favored by PCR, but patient and control samples were amplified and corrected together, so both groups would have been affected equally by any skew. Because cDNA was sequenced instead of genomic DNA, highly expressing activated cells could be over-represented, though the groups showed no difference in activation or CD3 levels. Naive, central memory and regulatory TCRB repertoires appeared to be more alike among patients than among healthy donors. Because the HLA sub-analyses included only small numbers of individuals, any influence of HLA type on TCRB rearrangement was left unresolved.

The High Capacity cDNA Reverse Transcription Kit was used to reverse transcribe all of the isolated RNA, meaning that expressed TCRB transcripts were what got sequenced. Deep immunoSEQ sequencing was applied to naive, central memory and regulatory T cell samples, giving an average of roughly 3.6 million total reads per sample. After sorted cells were lysed in RLT buffer, RNA was extracted with DNase-treated RNeasy Micro or Mini kits, with the choice depending on cell number. To prevent cross-contamination, every cell subset was processed on its own, while patient and healthy donor samples were processed together. TCRB sequences were amplified from cDNA with the immunoSEQ multiplex PCR, producing 87-bp fragments spanning the CDR3 region. Sequencing of the amplicons was performed on the Illumina HiSeq platform. On the study's bioinformatics: Synthetic template baselines were used to correct PCR bias computationally, reads within Hamming distance 2 were collapsed together, and singletons that could not be merged were discarded. Reads were aligned against IMGT to assign V, D and J genes, CDR3 length and insertions or deletions at six rearrangement sites. Within each subset, clonotype counts were normalized to sorted cell number, after which true diversity and Gini coefficients were computed with the tcR R package. The overlap coefficient, calculated on TCRB nucleotide sequences, was used to quantify repertoire sharing. TCRdb retrieved this table from immuneACCESS and kept in-frame rearrangements only. Not all clones are present; in checked studies, unresolved V genes account for under half, and no reason is known for the remainder. V, J and clone size were drawn from that table, and D and trimming were deduced from the DNA. This sample comprises more than 100,000 clones, roughly 10% of them detected only once. Clones ranked in the top ten supply approximately 0.7% of the sample.

This clone was counted only a few times. The antigen it binds to is not known. No qualities accompany the bases; no much larger clone lies one base away. Trimming removed 7 bases from V and 5 bases from J; the gene matches leave 3 bases unexplained. From its cysteine to its phenylalanine, the CDR3 spans 12 amino acids. Only CDR3 DNA remains: 36 bases, in frame from the first base. CDR1 and CDR2 are read off the germline V gene as MNHEY and SVGAGI. From each donor, a single peripheral blood sample of approximately 0.11 L on average was drawn into heparinised tubes. A BD FACSAria II and a panel including CD45RO, CCR7, CD25, CD127, CD95 and CD27 were used to sort naive, central memory, regulatory and stem cell-like memory CD4+ T cells. All sorted populations exceeded 95% purity. PBMCs were isolated immediately by Lymphoprep density gradient centrifugation and stained directly without culture. So that batch effects would be minimized, each experiment stained and sorted samples in pairs, pairing one healthy donor with one patient.

The clonotype originates from a young man with type 1 diabetes. Recombination linked TRBV6-5 to TRBJ2-7, with 9 bases matching TRBD1. The sample was central memory CD4+ T cells from blood. The DNA is as follows: TGTGCCAGCAAGACAGGGGGTAACGAGCAGTACTTC. This is translated as CASKTGGNEQYF.